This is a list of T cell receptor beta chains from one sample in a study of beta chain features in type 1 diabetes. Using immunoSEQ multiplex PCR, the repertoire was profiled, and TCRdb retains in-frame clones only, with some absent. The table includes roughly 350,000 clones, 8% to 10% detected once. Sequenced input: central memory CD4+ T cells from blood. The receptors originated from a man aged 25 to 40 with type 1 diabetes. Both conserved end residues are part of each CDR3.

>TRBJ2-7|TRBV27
CASRRLAGGQVYEQYF
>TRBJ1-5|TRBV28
CASNPSVGNQPQHF
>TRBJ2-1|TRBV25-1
CASSESVRYNEQFF
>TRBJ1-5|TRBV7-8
CASSSGHNQPQHF
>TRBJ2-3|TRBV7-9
CASSLGTTGPDTQYF
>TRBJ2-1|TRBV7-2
CASSVSGTSYNEQFF
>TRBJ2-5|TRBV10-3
CAISERTEETQYF
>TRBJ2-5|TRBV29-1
CSVGGRERETQYF
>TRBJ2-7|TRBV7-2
CASSRTRYEQYF
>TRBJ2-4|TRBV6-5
CASKMDGGDIQYF